One and the same sample provided the 13 T cell receptor beta chains below, sequenced in a study of blood T cell repertoires in COVID-19. TCRdb keeps only in-frame clones here, not all; method: immunoSEQ multiplex PCR. The sample includes roughly 180,000 clones, about nine tenths seen only once; the top ten take around 2%. The sequencing input was PBMCs or T cells enriched from blood (not recorded which). The origin of the receptors is a woman younger than 45 who had recovered from COVID-19.

This chain joins TRBV10-3 and TRBJ2-2, with D possibly being TRBD1 (6 bases). There are 17 residues in the CDR3. V gave up 7 bases and J gave up 9 bases, with 27 bases separating them. Germline loops: CDR1 ENHRY, CDR2 SYGVKD. In nucleotides, the CDR3 is TGTGCCATCAAGCCTATTCCGGACAGAAAAACCCCGAGGGAGCTGTTTTTT. This translates into CAIKPIPDRKTPRELFF.

The table lists this clone with a few counts. CDR3 in amino acids: CASSYSESSGNTIYF. As DNA, the CDR3 is TGTGCCAGCAGTTACTCTGAGTCCTCTGGAAACACCATATATTTT. This chain links TRBV6-5 with TRBJ1-3; no clear D gene. V was shortened by 0 bases and J by 0 bases, with 6 bases between the two germline ends. This CDR3 has 15 residues. From germline, CDR1 is MNHEY and CDR2 SVGAGI.

The V and J genes are TRBV3-1 (or the pseudogene TRBV3-2) and TRBJ1-4; 10 positions match TRBD1. This CDR3 comprises 15 residues. From germline, CDR1 is LGHDT and CDR2 YNNKEL (reference sequence). After removal of 4 bases from V and 7 bases from J, the junction contained 6 bases not matched to a gene. The CDR3 protein is CASSPRGQGREKLFF. The DNA of the CDR3 is TGTGCCAGCAGCCCAAGGGGACAGGGGCGTGAAAAACTGTTTTTT.

DNA of the CDR3: TGTGCCAGCAGCCCGGACAGGGCGTCATATGGCTACACCTTC. It encodes CASSPDRASYGYTF. J is TRBJ1-2 and V is TRBV11-3; TRBD1 matches 8 bases. Germline CDR1 SGHNT, CDR2 YENEEA. The CDR3 totals 14 residues. After removal of 5 bases from V and 5 bases from J, the junction contained 7 bases not matched to a gene.

The J gene is TRBJ2-2, the V gene TRBV28, with TRBD2 identical over 9 bases. Germline assignment: CDR1 MDHEN and CDR2 SYDVKM. V lost 2 bases and J lost 5; bases outside the gene matches: 6. The CDR3 consists of 16 residues. Here the CDR3 DNA reads TGTGCCAGCAGTTTACCGTTAGCGGGAGTTACCGGGGAGCTGTTTTTT. Its translation: CASSLPLAGVTGELFF.

The chain carries TRBV14 and TRBJ1-4; D unresolved. V was trimmed by 4 bases and J by 0 bases, leaving 15 bases between them. This CDR3 has 17 residues. Germline loops: CDR1 SGHDN, CDR2 FVKESK. The chain's CDR3 is CASSPDRPGTTNEKLFF. The CDR3 DNA follows: TGTGCCAGCAGCCCAGATCGACCGGGGACAACTAATGAAAAACTGTTTTTT.

This chain links TRBV6-5 with TRBJ1-2; TRBD1 agrees at 9 bases. The CDR3 length is 13 residues. V was clipped by 5 bases and J by 4 bases; unmatched bases: 2. CDR1 is MNHEY, CDR2 SVGAGI, per germline. CDR3 in amino acids: CASSQDRGYGYTF. The CDR3 nucleotides read TGTGCCAGCAGTCAGGACAGGGGCTATGGCTACACCTTC.

This chain joins TRBV2 and TRBJ1-1; maybe TRBD1 (6 bases). The CDR3 runs to 14 residues. V was trimmed by 6 bases and J by 1 base, leaving 12 bases between them. Germline V gene data show CDR1 as SNHLY and CDR2 as FYNNEI. The CDR3 loop is CASRPRGSNTEAFF. DNA for the CDR3: TGTGCCAGCAGACCCAGGGGCTCGAACACTGAAGCTTTCTTT.

This clone was seen a handful of times. The chain has TRBV7-6 and TRBJ2-6; no clear D gene. Germline V gene data show CDR1 as SGHVS and CDR2 as FNYEAQ. This CDR3 spans 15 amino acids. Trimming took off 5 bases at V and 1 base at J, with 9 bases between the two ends. The CDR3 DNA follows: TGTGCCAGCAGCCCCTCTCCTTCTGGGGCCAACGTCCTGACTTTC. Its protein product is CASSPSPSGANVLTF.

The rearrangement links TRBV11-2 to TRBJ2-3; the match to TRBD2 covers 10 bases. The CDR3 contains 15 residues. J lost 4 bases, V lost 6 bases, and 7 bases had no gene match. In germline, CDR1 is SGHAT, CDR2 FQNNGV. The chain's CDR3 is CASSSLAGWSDTQYF. The CDR3 DNA sequence: TGTGCCAGCAGTTCACTAGCGGGGTGGTCAGATACGCAGTATTTT.

The chain carries TRBV7-9 and TRBJ1-2, with D possibly being TRBD1 (5 bases). CDR1 is SEHNR, CDR2 FQNEAQ, per germline (reference sequence). The CDR3 loop spans 14 amino acids. The ends were cut back, 5 bases at V and 7 bases at J, with 17 bases in the middle. This CDR3 is CASSPPTDGSGYTF. The CDR3 DNA sequence: TGTGCCAGCAGCCCACCGACAGACGGTTCTGGCTACACCTTC.

The V gene is TRBV29-1, the J gene TRBJ2-2; 8 nucleotides agree with TRBD1. V trimming: 7 bases; J trimming: 4 bases; junction bases outside the gene matches: 8. This CDR3 has 14 residues. The germline gives CDR1 SQVTM, CDR2 ANQGSEA. In DNA form, the CDR3 reads TGCAGCGGTCGGACAGGGTTTAGCACCGGGGAGCTGTTTTTT. Its protein product is CSGRTGFSTGELFF.

The chain links TRBV19 to TRBJ2-3, with 10 bases matching TRBD1. Germline lookup yields CDR1 LNHDA and CDR2 SQIVND (reference sequence). The length of the CDR3 is 15 residues. V was clipped by 11 bases and J by 1 base; unmatched bases: 9. The DNA for the CDR3 is TGTGCCTGCAGGGACGGACAGGGGGGCACAGATACGCAGTATTTT. It encodes CACRDGQGGTDTQYF. Supplemented by reference TRBV19 and TRBJ2-3, the full variable domain reads DGGITQSPKYLFRKEGQNVTLSCEQNLNHDAMYWYRQDPGQGLRLIYYSQIVNDFQKGDIAEGYSVSREKKESFPLTVTSAQKNPTAFYLCACRDGQGGTDTQYFGPGTRLTVL.